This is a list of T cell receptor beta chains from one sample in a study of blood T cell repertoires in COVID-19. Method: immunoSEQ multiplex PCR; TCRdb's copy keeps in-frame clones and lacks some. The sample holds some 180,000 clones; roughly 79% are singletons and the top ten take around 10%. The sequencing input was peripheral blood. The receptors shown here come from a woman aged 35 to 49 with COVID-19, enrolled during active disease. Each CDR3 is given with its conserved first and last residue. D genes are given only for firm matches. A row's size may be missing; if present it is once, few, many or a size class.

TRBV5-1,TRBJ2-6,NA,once,CASSIQSSGANVLTF,TGCGCCAGCAGCATTCAGTCCTCTGGGGCCAACGTCCTGACTTTC
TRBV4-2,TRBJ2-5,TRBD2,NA,CASSPRTSRTYKETQYF,TGTGCCAGCAGCCCAAGGACTAGCCGCACATACAAAGAGACCCAGTACTTC
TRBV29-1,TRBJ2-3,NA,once,CSVLSGNTDTQYF,TGCAGCGTCCTATCAGGGAACACAGATACGCAGTATTTT
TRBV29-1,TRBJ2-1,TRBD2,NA,CSVLGTSGRLYNEQFF,TGCAGCGTCCTGGGGACTAGCGGGAGGTTATACAATGAGCAGTTCTTC
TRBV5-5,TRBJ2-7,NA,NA,CASSPGLTSGSLWEQYF,TGTGCCAGCAGCCCAGGACTGACCAGCGGGTCCCTATGGGAGCAGTACTTC
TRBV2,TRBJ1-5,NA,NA,CASSEVSNQPQHF,TGTGCCAGCAGTGAAGTAAGCAATCAGCCCCAGCATTTT
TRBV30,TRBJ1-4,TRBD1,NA,CAWDRGCEKLFF,TGTGCCTGGGACAGGGGTTGTGAAAAACTGTTTTTT
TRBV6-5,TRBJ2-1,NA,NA,CASSSTLAGAYNEQFF,TGTGCCAGCAGTTCGACTTTGGCAGGGGCCTACAATGAGCAGTTCTTC
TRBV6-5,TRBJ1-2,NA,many,CASSYPNPQGFYGYTF,TGTGCCAGCAGTTACCCCAATCCACAGGGTTTCTATGGCTACACCTTC
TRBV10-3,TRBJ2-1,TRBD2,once,CAISEAIAGGRNEQFF,TGTGCCATCAGTGAGGCGATAGCGGGGGGGCGAAATGAGCAGTTCTTC
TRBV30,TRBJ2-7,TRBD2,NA,CAWSPGTTITTYEQYF,TGTGCCTGGAGTCCCGGGACTACCATCACAACCTACGAGCAGTACTTC
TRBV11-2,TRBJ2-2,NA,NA,CASSLRLANTGELFF,TGTGCCAGCAGCTTACGACTAGCGAACACCGGGGAGCTGTTTTTT
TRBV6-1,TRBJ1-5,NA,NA,CASSEGMGRHSNQPQHF,TGTGCCAGCAGTGAAGGAATGGGCAGGCATAGCAATCAGCCCCAGCATTTT
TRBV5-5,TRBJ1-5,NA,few,CASSPSSGPQHF,TGTGCCAGCAGCCCAAGCAGCGGCCCCCAGCATTTT
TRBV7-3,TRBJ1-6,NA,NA,CASSPRGGPPLHF,TGTGCCAGCAGCCCCCGGGGAGGCCCACCCCTCCACTTT
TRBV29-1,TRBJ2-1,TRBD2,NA,CSALGLAGAWEQFF,TGCAGCGCCTTAGGGCTAGCGGGAGCTTGGGAGCAGTTCTTC
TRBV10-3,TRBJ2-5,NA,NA,CAISRLEGTQYF,TGTGCCATCAGTAGACTAGAGGGGACCCAGTACTTC
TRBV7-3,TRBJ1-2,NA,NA,CASSWTGRDGAGYTF,TGTGCCAGCAGCTGGACGGGGAGGGACGGGGCTGGCTACACCTTC
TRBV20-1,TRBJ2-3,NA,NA,CSASRAGVTDTQYF,TGCAGTGCTAGTCGCGCCGGAGTCACAGATACGCAGTATTTT
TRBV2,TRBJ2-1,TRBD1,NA,CASSGGQSQFF,TGTGCCAGCAGTGGGGGACAGTCGCAGTTCTTC
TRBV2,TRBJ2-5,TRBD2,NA,CASSEEGAASGSLGETQYF,TGTGCCAGCAGTGAAGAGGGGGCGGCTAGCGGGAGCTTAGGAGAGACCCAGTACTTC
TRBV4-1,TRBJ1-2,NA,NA,CASSRGNYGYTF,TGCGCCAGCAGCCGCGGTAACTATGGCTACACCTTC
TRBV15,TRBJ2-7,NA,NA,CATSRDPSGSYEQYF,TGTGCCACCAGCAGAGACCCGAGTGGTTCCTACGAGCAGTACTTC
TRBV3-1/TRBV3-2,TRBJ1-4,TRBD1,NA,CASRQTGAGEKLFF,TGTGCCAGCAGACAGACAGGGGCCGGTGAAAAACTGTTTTTT
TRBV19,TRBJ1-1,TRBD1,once,CASSSGQGRRTEAFF,TGTGCCAGTAGCAGTGGACAGGGCAGGAGGACTGAAGCTTTCTTT
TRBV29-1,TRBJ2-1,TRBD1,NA,CRGQVYRNEQFF,TGCAGAGGACAGGTTTATAGGAATGAGCAGTTCTTC
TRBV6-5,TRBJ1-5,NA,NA,CASRKEGKGNQPQHF,TGTGCCAGCAGGAAGGAGGGTAAGGGCAATCAGCCCCAGCATTTT
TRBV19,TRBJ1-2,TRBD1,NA,CASSIEGQFGYGYTF,TGTGCCAGTAGTATAGAGGGACAGTTTGGATATGGCTACACCTTC
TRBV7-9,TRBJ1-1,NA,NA,CASTTTQGFITEAFF,TGTGCCAGCACAACAACACAGGGTTTTATCACTGAAGCTTTCTTT
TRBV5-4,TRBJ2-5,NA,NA,CASSLGLATQETQYF,TGTGCCAGCAGCTTGGGGCTAGCGACCCAAGAGACCCAGTACTTC
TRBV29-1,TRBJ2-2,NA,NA,CSVEFAGHSGELFF,TGCAGCGTTGAATTCGCAGGGCATTCCGGGGAGCTGTTTTTT
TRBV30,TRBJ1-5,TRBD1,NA,CAWGDSDQPQHF,TGTGCCTGGGGGGACAGCGATCAGCCCCAGCATTTT
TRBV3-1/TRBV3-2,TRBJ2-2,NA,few,CASSTGGTGELFF,TGTGCCAGCAGCACCGGGGGCACCGGGGAGCTGTTTTTT
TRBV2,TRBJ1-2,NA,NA,CASSESTGLYGYTF,TGTGCCAGCAGTGAAAGCACAGGATTGTATGGCTACACCTTC
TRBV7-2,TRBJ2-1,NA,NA,CASSLVEGYEQFF,TGTGCCAGCAGCTTAGTCGAGGGCTATGAGCAGTTCTTC
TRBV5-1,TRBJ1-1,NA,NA,CASSLAAGNTEAFF,TGCGCCAGCAGCTTGGCGGCAGGGAACACTGAAGCTTTCTTT
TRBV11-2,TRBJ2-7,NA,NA,CASSLIGASAYEQYF,TGTGCCAGCAGCTTAATCGGAGCCAGCGCCTACGAGCAGTACTTC
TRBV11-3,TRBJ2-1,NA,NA,CASSFDTGSGEQFF,TGTGCCAGCAGCTTTGATACTGGGTCGGGTGAGCAGTTCTTC
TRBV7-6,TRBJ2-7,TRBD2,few,CASSYSAGGTSGMSHEQYF,TGTGCCAGCAGCTACAGTGCCGGGGGGACTAGCGGGATGAGCCACGAGCAGTACTTC
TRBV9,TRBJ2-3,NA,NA,CASSVGETDTQYF,TGTGCCAGCAGCGTAGGGGAGACAGATACGCAGTATTTT
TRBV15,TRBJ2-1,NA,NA,CATSGEVGGYNEQFF,TGTGCCACCAGCGGAGAAGTCGGGGGTTACAATGAGCAGTTCTTC
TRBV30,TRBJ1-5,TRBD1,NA,CAWAGTGDQPQHF,TGTGCCTGGGCCGGGACAGGGGATCAGCCCCAGCATTTT
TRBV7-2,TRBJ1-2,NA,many,CASSFVGNYGYTF,TGTGCCAGCAGCTTTGTCGGGAACTATGGCTACACCTTC